This T cell receptor beta chain was sequenced during a study of T cells in Graves' hyperthyroidism and ophthalmopathy. General observations from the study: Ophthalmopathy was predicted by the model a median of 6.5 months ahead of onset. Blood also carried most thyroid clonotypes expanded above 0.001.

RNA transcripts yielded amplified TCR beta CDR3 regions. Researchers ran a first-round RT-PCR on the TCR CDR3 using the HTBI primer set. TCRdb redid the calling of the multiplex PCR reads with MiXCR, one entry per CDR3 protein. The table has around 450,000 distinct CDR3 sequences, roughly an eighth seen once. This clonotype was seen ten or more times. Antigen: not known. V dropped 3 bases and J dropped 0 bases, with 12 bases sitting between them. In germline, CDR1 is SGDLS, CDR2 YYNGEE. The CDR3 is 15 amino acids. Thyroid ultrasound and orbital computed tomography, with clinical symptoms and serum thyroxine and TRAb, informed diagnoses.

The receptor's source is a woman aged 18-30 years with Graves' hyperthyroidism. Sequences were obtained from blood. The chain joins TRBV9 to TRBJ1-1; D might be TRBD1 (6 bases). The CDR3 loop reads CASSGHRDLNTEAFF. DNA of the CDR3: TGTGCCAGCAGCGGCCACAGGGACCTGAACACTGAAGCTTTCTTT.